The sequence of this T cell receptor (beta chain) was determined in a study of T cell responses to AZD1222 COVID-19 vaccine. In germline, CDR1 is MGHRA, CDR2 YSYEKL. The CDR3 is made up of 14 amino acids. V was shortened by 2 bases and J by 7 bases, with 14 bases between the two germline ends. The protocol was immunoSEQ multiplex PCR, while the TCRdb copy is restricted to in-frame clones and leaves out a portion. The sample holds over 110,000 clones; 93% are singletons and the top ten take approximately 5%. This receptor was obtained from an adult in good health. Sequences were derived from peripheral blood, sampled on day 0 of AZD1222 vaccination. The V call is TRBV4-1, the J call TRBJ1-2, with D perhaps matching TRBD1 (6 bases). The CDR3 DNA sequence: TGCGCCAGCAGCCAAATTACAGGGAGGGGTGGCTACACCTTC. Its protein product is CASSQITGRGGYTF.